These T cell receptor beta chains were read from a single sample in a study of blood T cell repertoires in COVID-19. The protocol was immunoSEQ multiplex PCR, while the TCRdb copy is restricted to in-frame clones and leaves out a portion. The repertoire holds a few hundred thousand clones, with under 85% as singletons. The sample consisted of PBMCs or T cells enriched from blood (not recorded which). The receptors stem from a woman aged 45-65 years who had recovered from COVID-19. Each CDR3 is given without its conserved first and last residue. Fields, in order: V gene, J gene, CDR3 protein.

V: TRBV2; J: TRBJ2-2; CDR3: ASSTGTGELF
V: TRBV2; J: TRBJ2-2; CDR3: ASSKDLVGTGELF
V: TRBV4-3; J: TRBJ2-7; CDR3: ASSQAWTSGYEQY
V: TRBV10-3; J: TRBJ1-1; CDR3: AISGQGITEAF
V: TRBV6-5; J: TRBJ1-1; CDR3: ASSSTWTGGNTEAF
V: TRBV15; J: TRBJ1-1; CDR3: ATSRDRGRFVAF
V: TRBV11-3; J: TRBJ1-1; CDR3: ASSLVRGTEAF
V: TRBV9; J: TRBJ2-2; CDR3: VSSALSTGELF
V: TRBV6-5; J: TRBJ2-3; CDR3: ASARGGVDTQY
V: TRBV4-3; J: TRBJ1-2; CDR3: ASSPYGGDGYGYT
V: TRBV5-1; J: TRBJ2-7; CDR3: ASSSGQVAEQY
V: TRBV7-8; J: TRBJ2-1; CDR3: ASSRTGLAVYNEQF
V: TRBV3-1/TRBV3-2; J: TRBJ2-7; CDR3: ASSRLNLPGQGSSYEQY
V: TRBV6-5; J: TRBJ1-4; CDR3: ASSLRLSNEKLF
V: TRBV6-6; J: TRBJ2-3; CDR3: ASRGRESTDTQY
V: TRBV3-1/TRBV3-2; J: TRBJ1-6; CDR3: ASSQVRGNSPLH
V: TRBV30; J: TRBJ2-2; CDR3: AWSGIADLNTGELF
V: TRBV27; J: TRBJ2-7; CDR3: ASSLQGSYEQY
V: TRBV10-3; J: TRBJ1-2; CDR3: AISNRDRGHGYT
V: TRBV30; J: TRBJ1-2; CDR3: AWSFGQGGRYT
V: TRBV10-3; J: TRBJ1-2; CDR3: AISGDREGYT
V: TRBV7-2; J: TRBJ2-7; CDR3: ASRRDRVNEQY
V: TRBV7-2; J: TRBJ1-1; CDR3: ASSLKSGVLDTEAF
V: TRBV6-5; J: TRBJ2-2; CDR3: ASSYNPAGGLGELF
V: TRBV7-6; J: TRBJ1-5; CDR3: ASSPGIDSNQPQH
V: TRBV10-3; J: TRBJ1-3; CDR3: AISGGTGGSGTTIY
V: TRBV3-1/TRBV3-2; J: TRBJ2-3; CDR3: ASSQDLNGGSQY
V: TRBV5-1; J: TRBJ2-4; CDR3: ASSDGNRGRY